This T cell receptor (beta chain) was sequenced during a study of Tregs in tolerant kidney transplant recipients. General study findings and limits: The most relevant donor-specific Treg TCRbeta repertoire apparently came from expansion with activated donor B cells. Biological reproducibility was not directly addressed in this study. Antigen-driven expansion was suggested because donor-specific Tregs expanded more than all Tregs in tolerant patients.

Notes on this clone: Its antigen remains unidentified.

Related graft donors supplied nonmyeloablative bone marrow transplants, and mixed chimerism was transient. The protocol was immunoSEQ multiplex PCR, while the TCRdb copy is restricted to in-frame clones and leaves out a portion. The data contain some 50,000 clones, 89% of them seen just once; the ten biggest clones take up 15% to 18%. V gave up 5 bases and J gave up 1 base, with 18 bases separating them. CDR1 is PRHDT and CDR2 is FYEKMQ in the germline V gene (reference sequence). The CDR3 sequence is 17 residues long. This receptor was obtained from a human patient who received a combined kidney and bone marrow transplant. T cells may partly derive from the graft donor. This material consisted of CD8+ T cells from blood (PBMCs), taken 12 months after the transplant. The rearrangement joins TRBV13 to TRBJ2-1; D is perhaps TRBD2 (5 bases). The chain's CDR3 is CASSPWGEAASYNEQFF. The CDR3 DNA reads as TGTGCCAGCAGCCCCTGGGGTGAAGCGGCTTCCTACAATGAGCAGTTCTTC.